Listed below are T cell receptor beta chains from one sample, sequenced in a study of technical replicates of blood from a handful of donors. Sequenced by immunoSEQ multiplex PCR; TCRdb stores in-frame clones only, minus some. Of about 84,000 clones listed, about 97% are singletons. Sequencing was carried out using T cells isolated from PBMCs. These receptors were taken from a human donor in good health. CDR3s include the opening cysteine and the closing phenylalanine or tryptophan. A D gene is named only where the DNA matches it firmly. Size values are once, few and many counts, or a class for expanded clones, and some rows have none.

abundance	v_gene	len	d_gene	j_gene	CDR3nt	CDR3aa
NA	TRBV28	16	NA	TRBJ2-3	TGTGCCAGCAGCCCCCCCTATGTGGCGGGGACAGATACGCAGTATTTT	CASSPPYVAGTDTQYF
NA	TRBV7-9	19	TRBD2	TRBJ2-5	TGTGCCAGCAGCGCGATAGCGGGGGCAAAACAAACGCACCAAGAGACCCAGTACTTC	CASSAIAGAKQTHQETQYF
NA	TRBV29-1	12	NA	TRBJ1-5	TGCAGCGTCGGGAGTCGCAATCAGCCCCAGCATTTT	CSVGSRNQPQHF
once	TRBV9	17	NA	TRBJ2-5	TGTGCCAGCAGCGTAGTTGCGGGGGCTTTGTACCAAGAGACCCAGTACTTC	CASSVVAGALYQETQYF
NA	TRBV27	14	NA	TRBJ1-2	TGTGCCAGCAGTTTATCGGGGCAGGTCCATGGCTACACCTTC	CASSLSGQVHGYTF
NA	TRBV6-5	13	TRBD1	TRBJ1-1	TGTGCCAGCAGCTTACACAGGGGGGTTGAAGCTTTCTTT	CASSLHRGVEAFF
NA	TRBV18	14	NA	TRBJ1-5	TGTGCCAGCTCACCACAGGACACCAATCAGCCCCAGCATTTT	CASSPQDTNQPQHF
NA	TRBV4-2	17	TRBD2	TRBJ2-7	TGTGCCAGCAGCCAAGCAATGGGCCTAGCGGGCTCCTACGAGCAGTACTTC	CASSQAMGLAGSYEQYF
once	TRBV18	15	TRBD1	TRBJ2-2	TGTGCCAGCTCATCCGGGACAGAAAACACCGGGGAGCTGTTTTTT	CASSSGTENTGELFF
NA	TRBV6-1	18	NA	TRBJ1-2	TGTGCCAGCAGTGAACGGTGGGGGCGCACTAGCGAATATCTTGGCTACACCTTC	CASSERWGRTSEYLGYTF
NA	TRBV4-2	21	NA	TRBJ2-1	TGTGCCAGCAGCCCGTCGGTGTTTCAGGGTGTTAGTATTGGCTCCTGCAATGAGCAGTTCTTC	CASSPSVFQGVSIGSCNEQFF
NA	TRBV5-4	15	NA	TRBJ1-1	TGTGCCAGCAGCTTGGGAACAGGGAGTTTCACTGAAGCTTTCTTT	CASSLGTGSFTEAFF
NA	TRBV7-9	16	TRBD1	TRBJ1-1	TGTGCCAGCCGAACGACAGGGAGCCATCGTAGTACTGAAGCTTTCTTT	CASRTTGSHRSTEAFF
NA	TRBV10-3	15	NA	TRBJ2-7	TGTGCCATGACAGTGATGGAGGGCAAGTTCTACGAGCAGTACTTC	CAMTVMEGKFYEQYF
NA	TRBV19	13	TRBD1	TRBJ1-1	TGTGCCAGTAGTGTGGGACAGGGGACTGAAGCTTTCTTT	CASSVGQGTEAFF
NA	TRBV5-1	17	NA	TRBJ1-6	TGCGCCAGCAGCCTGGGGTCCAGGTTGAAAGATAATTCACCCCTCCACTTT	CASSLGSRLKDNSPLHF
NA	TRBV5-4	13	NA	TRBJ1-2	TGTGCCAGCAGCTTAGCGGGAGACTATGGCTACACCTTC	CASSLAGDYGYTF
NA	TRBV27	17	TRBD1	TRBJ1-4	TGTGCCAGCAGTCCTCGGACAGGGGACACAACTAATGAAAAACTGTTTTTT	CASSPRTGDTTNEKLFF
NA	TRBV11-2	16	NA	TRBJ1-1	TGTGCCAGCAGCTTAGGGGAGGGCAGGGGGAACACTGAAGCTTTCTTT	CASSLGEGRGNTEAFF
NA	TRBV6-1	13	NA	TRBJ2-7	TGTGCCAGCAGTGATACAGGGCCCTACGAGCAGTACTTC	CASSDTGPYEQYF
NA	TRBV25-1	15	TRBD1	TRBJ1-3	TGTGCCAGCAGTGACGACAGGGGATATGGAAACACCATATATTTT	CASSDDRGYGNTIYF
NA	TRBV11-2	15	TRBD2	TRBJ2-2	TGTGCCAGCAGCCCGGGACTAGCGCGCACCGGGGAGCTGTTTTTT	CASSPGLARTGELFF
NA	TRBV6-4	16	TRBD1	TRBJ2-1	TGTGCCAGCAGTGACCTCCCCGGGGACAGGGGCAATGAGCAGTTCTTC	CASSDLPGDRGNEQFF
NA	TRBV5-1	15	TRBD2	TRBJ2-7	TGCGCCAGCAGCATCGTAGCGGGAACGTCCTACGAGCAGTACTTC	CASSIVAGTSYEQYF
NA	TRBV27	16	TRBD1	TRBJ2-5	TGTGCCAGCAGTTTAGGGGCAGGGGGCGGAGTGGAGACCCAGTACTTC	CASSLGAGGGVETQYF
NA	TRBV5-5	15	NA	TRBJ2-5	TGTGCCAGCAGCTTGGGATGGGGGGTGGAGGAGACCCAGTACTTC	CASSLGWGVEETQYF
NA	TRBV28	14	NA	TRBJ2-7	TGTGCCAGCACCGATCAGGGGGGCTCCTACGAGCAGTACTTC	CASTDQGGSYEQYF
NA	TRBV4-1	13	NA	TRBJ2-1	TGCGCCAGCAGCCAAGCCTACTACAATGAGCAGTTCTTC	CASSQAYYNEQFF
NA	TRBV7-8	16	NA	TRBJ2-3	TGTGCCAGCAGCTCCATAGGACAGCCTAGCACAGATACGCAGTATTTT	CASSSIGQPSTDTQYF
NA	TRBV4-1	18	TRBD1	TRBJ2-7	TGCGCCAGCAGCCTTTTTGGACCCCCCGGGACAGGGACCTACGAGCAGTACTTC	CASSLFGPPGTGTYEQYF
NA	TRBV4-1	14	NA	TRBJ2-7	TGCGCCAGCAGCCTCCTGGCCCCACCCTACGAGCAGTACTTC	CASSLLAPPYEQYF
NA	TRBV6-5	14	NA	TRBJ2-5	TGTGCCAGCAGTTACTCTCAGATCCAAGAGACCCAGTACTTC	CASSYSQIQETQYF
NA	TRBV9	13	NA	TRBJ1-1	TGTGCCAGCAGCGTGCCAGAGAACACTGAAGCTTTCTTT	CASSVPENTEAFF
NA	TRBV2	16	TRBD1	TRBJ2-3	TGTGCCAGCGCACGAGGGACAGGGGGGGTCACAGATACGCAGTATTTT	CASARGTGGVTDTQYF
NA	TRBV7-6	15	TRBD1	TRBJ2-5	TGTGCCAGCAGCCCGAGGACAGGGTTTGGGGAGACCCAGTACTTC	CASSPRTGFGETQYF
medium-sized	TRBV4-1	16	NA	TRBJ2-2	TGCGCCAGCAGCCTCGCACCCGGGGTCGGCACCGGGGAGCTGTTTTTT	CASSLAPGVGTGELFF
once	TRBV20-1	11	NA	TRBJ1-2	TGCAGTGCTCCCCGGGACACTGGCTACACCTTC	CSAPRDTGYTF
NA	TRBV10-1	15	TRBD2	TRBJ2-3	TGCGCCAGGGGGGGGGTGGACACCGGCACAGATACGCAGTATTTT	CARGGVDTGTDTQYF
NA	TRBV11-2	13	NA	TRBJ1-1	TGTGCCAGCACCATACTAGGGAACACTGAAGCTTTCTTT	CASTILGNTEAFF
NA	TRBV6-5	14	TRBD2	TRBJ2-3	TGTGCCAGCAGTTCCGGACTAGCGGGAGAGGTCTGGTATTTT	CASSSGLAGEVWYF
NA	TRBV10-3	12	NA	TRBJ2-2	TGTGCCGCCACCGCGTTCACCGGGGAGCTGTTTTTT	CAATAFTGELFF
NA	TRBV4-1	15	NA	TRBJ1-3	TGCGCCAGCAGCCCCCTTCAGGGACTTGGAAACACCATATATTTT	CASSPLQGLGNTIYF
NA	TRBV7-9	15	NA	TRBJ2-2	TGTGCCAGCACCGCGGGACGGAAGAACACCGGGGAGCTGTTTTTT	CASTAGRKNTGELFF
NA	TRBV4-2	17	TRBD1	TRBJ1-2	TGTGCCAGCAGCCAAGAGACAGGGTTCCCTTTTAACTATGGCTACACCTTC	CASSQETGFPFNYGYTF
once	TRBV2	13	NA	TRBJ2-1	TGTGCCAGCACCCCTCGTGAGTACAATGAGCAGTTCTTC	CASTPREYNEQFF